This T cell receptor (beta chain) derives from a study of radiotherapy plus CTLA-4 blockade in lung cancer. The assay was immunoSEQ multiplex PCR, and TCRdb's table has in-frame clones only and misses some. The sample shows fewer than 90,000 clones, around 83% of them seen only once. The receptor was isolated from a human donor with non-small cell lung cancer who had stable disease on radiotherapy plus ipilimumab. The starting material was peripheral blood, obtained from a patient treated with radiotherapy plus ipilimumab.

CDR3 DNA sequence: TGTGCCTGGACCCAGACAGGGAGCGGGACAGATACGCAGTATTTT. Protein product: CAWTQTGSGTDTQYF. The gene calls are TRBV30 and TRBJ2-3; D is perhaps TRBD1 (7 bases). The CDR3 has 15 residues. Germline CDR1 GTSNPN, CDR2 SVGIG (reference sequence). Trimming shortened V by 4 bases and J by 3 bases, and 17 bases separated the two germline ends.